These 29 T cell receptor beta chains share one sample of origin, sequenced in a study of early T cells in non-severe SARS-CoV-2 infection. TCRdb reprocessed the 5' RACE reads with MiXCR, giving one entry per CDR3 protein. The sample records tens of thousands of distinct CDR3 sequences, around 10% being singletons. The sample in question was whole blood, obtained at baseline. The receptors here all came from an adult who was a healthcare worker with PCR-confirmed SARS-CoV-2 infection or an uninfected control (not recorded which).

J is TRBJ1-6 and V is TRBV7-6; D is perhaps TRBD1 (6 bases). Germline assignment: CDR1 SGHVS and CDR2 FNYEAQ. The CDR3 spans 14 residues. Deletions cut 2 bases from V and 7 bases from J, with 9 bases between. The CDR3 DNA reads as TGTGCCAGCAGCTTACAGGGGAGGAATTCACCCCTCCACTTT. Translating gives CASSLQGRNSPLHF.

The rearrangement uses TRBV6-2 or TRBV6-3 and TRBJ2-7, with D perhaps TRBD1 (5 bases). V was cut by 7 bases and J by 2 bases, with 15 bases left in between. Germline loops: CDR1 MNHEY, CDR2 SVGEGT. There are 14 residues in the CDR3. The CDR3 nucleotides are TGTGCCAGCACCAAGACAGACCAACCCTACGAGCAGTACTTC. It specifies CASTKTDQPYEQYF.

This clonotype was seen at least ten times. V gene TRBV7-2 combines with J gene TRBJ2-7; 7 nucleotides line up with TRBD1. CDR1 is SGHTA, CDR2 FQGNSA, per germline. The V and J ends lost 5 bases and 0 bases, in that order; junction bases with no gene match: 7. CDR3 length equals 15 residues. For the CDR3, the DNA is TGTGCCAGCAGCCGCCTGGGACAGAGCTCCTACGAGCAGTACTTC. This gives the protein CASSRLGQSSYEQYF.

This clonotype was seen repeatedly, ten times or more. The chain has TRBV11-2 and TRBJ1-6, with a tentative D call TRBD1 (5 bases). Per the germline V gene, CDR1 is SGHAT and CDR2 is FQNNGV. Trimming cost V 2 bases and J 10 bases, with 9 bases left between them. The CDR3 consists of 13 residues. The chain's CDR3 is CASSLSDSSPLHF. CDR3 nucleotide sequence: TGTGCCAGCAGCTTATCCGACAGCTCACCCCTCCACTTT. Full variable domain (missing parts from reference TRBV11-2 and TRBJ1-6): EAGVAQSPRYKIIEKRQSVAFWCNPISGHATLYWYQQILGQGPKLLIQFQNNGVVDDSQLPKDRFSAERLKGVDSTLKIQPAKLEDSAVYLCASSLSDSSPLHFGNGTRLTVT.

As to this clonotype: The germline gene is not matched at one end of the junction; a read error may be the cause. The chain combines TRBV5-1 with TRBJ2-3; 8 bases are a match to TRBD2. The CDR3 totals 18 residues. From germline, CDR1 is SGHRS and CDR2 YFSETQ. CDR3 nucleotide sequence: TGCGCCAGCAGCCTGACAGCGGGGGCCGTAATGAACACAGATGCGCAGTATTTT. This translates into CASSLTAGAVMNTDAQYF.

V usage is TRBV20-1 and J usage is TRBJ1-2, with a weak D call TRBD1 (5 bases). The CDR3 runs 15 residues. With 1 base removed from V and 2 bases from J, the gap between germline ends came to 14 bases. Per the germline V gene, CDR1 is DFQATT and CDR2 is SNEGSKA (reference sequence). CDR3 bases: TGCAGTGCTAGAGTATCGGGACTCCCAAACTATGGCTACACCTTC. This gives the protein CSARVSGLPNYGYTF.

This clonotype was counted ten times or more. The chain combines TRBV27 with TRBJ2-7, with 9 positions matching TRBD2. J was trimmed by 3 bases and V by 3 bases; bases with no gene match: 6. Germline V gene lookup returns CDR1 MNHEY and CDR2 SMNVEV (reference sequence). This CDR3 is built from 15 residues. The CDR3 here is CASSLLAGAIYEQYF. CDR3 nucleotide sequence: TGTGCCAGCAGTTTGTTAGCGGGGGCGATCTACGAGCAGTACTTC.

CDR3 nucleotide sequence: TGTGCCAGCAGTTACTACGAGGGGGCCGCAGATACGCAGTATTTT. This encodes CASSYYEGAADTQYF. V usage is TRBV6-6 and J usage is TRBJ2-3; 7 bases align to TRBD1. CDR3 length: 15 residues. From germline, CDR1 is MNHNY and CDR2 SVGAGI (reference sequence). Losses at the gene ends were 1 base for V and 4 bases for J; bases not matched to a gene: 5.

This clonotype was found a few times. The CDR3 DNA sequence: TGCGCCAGCAGCTTTGGGGCTGGGGCTGAAGCTTTCTTT. This gives the protein CASSFGAGAEAFF. The rearrangement links TRBV5-1 to TRBJ1-1, with D possibly being TRBD1 (5 bases). This CDR3 region has 13 residues. Trimming took off 2 bases at V and 6 bases at J, with 11 bases between the two ends. Germline V gene sequence: CDR1 SGHRS, CDR2 YFSETQ.

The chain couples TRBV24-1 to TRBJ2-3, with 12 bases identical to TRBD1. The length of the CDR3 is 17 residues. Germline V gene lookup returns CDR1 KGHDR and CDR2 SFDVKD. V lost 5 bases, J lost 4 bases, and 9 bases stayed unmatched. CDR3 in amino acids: CATSANPGQGAADTQYF. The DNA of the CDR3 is TGTGCCACCAGTGCCAATCCGGGACAGGGGGCCGCAGATACGCAGTATTTT.

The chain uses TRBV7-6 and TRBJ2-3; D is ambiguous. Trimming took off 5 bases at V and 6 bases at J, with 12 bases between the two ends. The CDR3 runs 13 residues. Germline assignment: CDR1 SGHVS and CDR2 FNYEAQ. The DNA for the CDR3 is TGTGCCAGCAGCCCCATTATAGGGGATACGCAGTATTTT. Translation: CASSPIIGDTQYF. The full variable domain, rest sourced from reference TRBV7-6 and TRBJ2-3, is GAGVSQSPRYKVTKRGQDVALRCDPISGHVSLYWYRQALGQGPEFLTYFNYEAQQDKSGLPNDRFSAERPEGSISTLTIQRTEQRDSAMYRCASSPIIGDTQYFGPGTRLTVL.

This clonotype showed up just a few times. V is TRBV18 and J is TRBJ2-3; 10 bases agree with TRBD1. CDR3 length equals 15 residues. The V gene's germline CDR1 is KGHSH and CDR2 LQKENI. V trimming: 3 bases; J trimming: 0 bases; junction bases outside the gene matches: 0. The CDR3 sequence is CASSPGQGSTDTQYF. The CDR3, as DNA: TGTGCCAGCTCACCGGGACAGGGGAGCACAGATACGCAGTATTTT.

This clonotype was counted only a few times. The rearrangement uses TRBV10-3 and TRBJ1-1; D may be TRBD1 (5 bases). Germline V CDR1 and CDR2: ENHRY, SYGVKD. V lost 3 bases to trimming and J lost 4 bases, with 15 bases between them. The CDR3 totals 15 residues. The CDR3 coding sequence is TGTGCCATCAGTGAAACGGGCCACGGGGGCACTGAAGCTTTCTTT. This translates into CAISETGHGGTEAFF.

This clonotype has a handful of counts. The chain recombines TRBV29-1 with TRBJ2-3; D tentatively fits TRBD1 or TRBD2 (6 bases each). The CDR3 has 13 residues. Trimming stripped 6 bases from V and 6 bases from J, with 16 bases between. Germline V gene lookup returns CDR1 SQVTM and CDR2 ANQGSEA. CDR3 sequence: CSVPRGAGDTQYF. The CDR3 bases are TGCAGCGTCCCTAGGGGGGCAGGTGATACGCAGTATTTT.

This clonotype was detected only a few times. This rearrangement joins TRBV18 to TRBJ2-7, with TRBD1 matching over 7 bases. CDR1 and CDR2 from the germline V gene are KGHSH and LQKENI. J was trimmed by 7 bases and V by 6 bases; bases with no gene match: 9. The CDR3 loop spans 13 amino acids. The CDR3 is CASSPGTEGEQYF. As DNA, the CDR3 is TGTGCCAGCTCCCCCGGGACAGAAGGAGAGCAGTACTTC.

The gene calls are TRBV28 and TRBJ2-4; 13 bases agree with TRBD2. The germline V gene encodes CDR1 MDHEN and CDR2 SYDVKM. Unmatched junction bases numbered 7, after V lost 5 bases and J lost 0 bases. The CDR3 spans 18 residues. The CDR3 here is CASSPWTSGRLAKNIQYF. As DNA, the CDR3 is TGTGCCAGCAGTCCTTGGACTAGCGGGAGACTAGCCAAAAACATTCAGTACTTC.

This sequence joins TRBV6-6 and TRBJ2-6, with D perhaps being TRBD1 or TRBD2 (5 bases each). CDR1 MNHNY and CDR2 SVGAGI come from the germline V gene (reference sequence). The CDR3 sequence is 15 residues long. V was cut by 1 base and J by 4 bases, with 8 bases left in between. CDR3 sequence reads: CASSYLGTGANVLTF. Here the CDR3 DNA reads TGTGCCAGCAGTTACTTGGGGACCGGGGCCAACGTCCTGACTTTC.

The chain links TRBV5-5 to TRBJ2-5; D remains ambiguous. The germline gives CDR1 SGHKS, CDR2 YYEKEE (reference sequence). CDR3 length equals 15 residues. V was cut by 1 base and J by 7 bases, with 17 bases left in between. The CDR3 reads CASSLKPLLRATQYF. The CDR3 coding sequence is TGTGCCAGCAGCTTGAAGCCACTTTTAAGAGCGACCCAGTACTTC.

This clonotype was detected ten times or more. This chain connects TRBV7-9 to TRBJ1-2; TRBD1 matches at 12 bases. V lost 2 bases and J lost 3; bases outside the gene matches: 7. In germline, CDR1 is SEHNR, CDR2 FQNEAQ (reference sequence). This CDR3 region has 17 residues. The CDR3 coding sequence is TGTGCCAGCAGCTTAAGACTGGGACAGGGGGCAGACTATGGCTACACCTTC. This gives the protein CASSLRLGQGADYGYTF.

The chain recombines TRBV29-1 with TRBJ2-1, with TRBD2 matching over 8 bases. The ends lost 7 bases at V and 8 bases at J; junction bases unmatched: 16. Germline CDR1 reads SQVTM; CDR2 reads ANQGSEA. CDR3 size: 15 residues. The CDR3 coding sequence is TGCAGCGCTGCAGGTGCGGGGGGCCAAGGTTATGAGCAGTTCTTC. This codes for CSAAGAGGQGYEQFF.

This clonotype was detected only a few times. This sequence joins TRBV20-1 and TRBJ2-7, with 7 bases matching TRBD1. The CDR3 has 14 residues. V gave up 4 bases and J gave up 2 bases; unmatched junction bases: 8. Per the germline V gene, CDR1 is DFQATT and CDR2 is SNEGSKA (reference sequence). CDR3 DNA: TGCAGTGCTACAAGGACAGGTTATGCCTACGAGCAGTACTTC. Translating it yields CSATRTGYAYEQYF.

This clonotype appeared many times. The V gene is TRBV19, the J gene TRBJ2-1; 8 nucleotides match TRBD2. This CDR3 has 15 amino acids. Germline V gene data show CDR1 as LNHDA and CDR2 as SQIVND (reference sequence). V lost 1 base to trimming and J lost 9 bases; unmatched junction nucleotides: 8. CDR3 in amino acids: CASSIAGGLGGEQFF. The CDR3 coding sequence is TGTGCCAGTAGTATAGCGGGGGGGCTAGGAGGTGAGCAGTTCTTC.

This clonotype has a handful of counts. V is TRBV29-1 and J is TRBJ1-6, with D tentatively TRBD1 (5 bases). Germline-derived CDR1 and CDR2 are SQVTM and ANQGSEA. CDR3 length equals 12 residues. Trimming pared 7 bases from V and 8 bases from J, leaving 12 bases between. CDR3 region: CSARDVDSPLHF. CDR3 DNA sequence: TGCAGCGCTCGGGACGTTGATTCACCCCTCCACTTT.

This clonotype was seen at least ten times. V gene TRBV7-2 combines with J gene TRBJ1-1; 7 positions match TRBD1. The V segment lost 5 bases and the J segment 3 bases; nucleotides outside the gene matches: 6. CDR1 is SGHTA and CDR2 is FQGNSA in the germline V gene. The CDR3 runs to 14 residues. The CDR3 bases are TGTGCCAGCAGCCCGAGGGACAGTCACACTGAAGCTTTCTTT. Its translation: CASSPRDSHTEAFF.

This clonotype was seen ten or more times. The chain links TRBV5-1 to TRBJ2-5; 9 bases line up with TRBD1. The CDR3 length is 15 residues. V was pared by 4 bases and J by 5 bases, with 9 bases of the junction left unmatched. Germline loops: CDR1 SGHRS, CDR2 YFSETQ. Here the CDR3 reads CASSETGTGLETQYF. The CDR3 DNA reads TGCGCCAGCAGCGAAACCGGGACAGGGTTGGAGACCCAGTACTTC. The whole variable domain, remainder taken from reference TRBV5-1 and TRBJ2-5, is KAGVTQTPRYLIKTRGQQVTLSCSPISGHRSVSWYQQTPGQGLQFLFEYFSETQRNKGNFPGRFSGRQFSNSRSEMNVSTLELGDSALYLCASSETGTGLETQYFGPGTRLLVL.

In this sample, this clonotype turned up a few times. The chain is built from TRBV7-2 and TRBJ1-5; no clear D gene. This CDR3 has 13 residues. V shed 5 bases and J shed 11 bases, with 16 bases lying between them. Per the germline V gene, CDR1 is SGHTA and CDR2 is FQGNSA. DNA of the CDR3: TGTGCCAGCAGCCCCGGCCTCCCATCGACCCAGCATTTT. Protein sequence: CASSPGLPSTQHF.

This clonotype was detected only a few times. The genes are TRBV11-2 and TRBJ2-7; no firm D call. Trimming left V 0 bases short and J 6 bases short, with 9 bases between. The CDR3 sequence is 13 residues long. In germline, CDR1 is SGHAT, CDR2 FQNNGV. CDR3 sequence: CASSLDRWGEQYF. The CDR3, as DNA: TGTGCCAGCAGCTTAGATCGATGGGGCGAGCAGTACTTC.

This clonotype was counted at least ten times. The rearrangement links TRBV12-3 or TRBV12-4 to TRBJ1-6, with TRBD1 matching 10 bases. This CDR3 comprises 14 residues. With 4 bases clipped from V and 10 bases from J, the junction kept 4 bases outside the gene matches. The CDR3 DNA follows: TGTGCCAGCAGTTCGGGACAGGGGAGGTCACCCCTCCACTTT. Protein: CASSSGQGRSPLHF.

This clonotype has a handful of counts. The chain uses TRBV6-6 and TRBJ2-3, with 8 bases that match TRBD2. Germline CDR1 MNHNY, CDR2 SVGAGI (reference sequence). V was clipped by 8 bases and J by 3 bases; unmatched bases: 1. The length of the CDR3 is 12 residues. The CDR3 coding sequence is TGTGCCAGCCGGGGGGGGACAGATACGCAGTATTTT. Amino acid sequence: CASRGGTDTQYF.